This paragraph reports one T cell receptor (beta chain). The antigen is not known. The data were obtained in a study of graft-versus-host responses after intestinal transplantation. Study-wide findings and caveats: Early post-transplant declines in HvG were associated with peak levels of circulating GvH clones.

Some clones are missing from TCRdb's copy, which holds only in-frame ones; the method was immunoSEQ multiplex PCR. The sample shows roughly 29,000 clones, roughly nine tenths of them seen only once. Sequencing used PBMCs, obtained about 430 days after intestinal transplantation. This TCR derives from a human patient who received an intestinal transplant, so some T cells may come from the graft donor.

CDR3 in amino acids: CASSLGGTSGRAAFF. DNA of the CDR3: TGTGCCAGCAGCCTAGGGGGGACTAGCGGGAGGGCCGCGTTCTTC. The rearrangement joins TRBV28 to TRBJ2-1; TRBD2 agrees at 16 bases. The CDR3 is 15 residues long. Looked up from germline, CDR1 is MDHEN and CDR2 is SYDVKM. Losses at the gene ends were 6 bases for V and 15 bases for J; bases not matched to a gene: 11.